The subject of this entry is one T cell receptor beta chain. CDR1 is GTSNPN and CDR2 is SVGIG in the germline V gene (reference sequence). The ends lost 3 bases at V and 10 bases at J; junction bases unmatched: 4. CDR3 length: 11 amino acids. This specimen comes from a study of blood T cell repertoires in COVID-19. Across the study: T cells, B-cell-depleted T cells, or PBMCs provided the cDNA or gDNA that served as material.

In the original analysis: Amplified reference gene primers provided the basis for estimating nucleated cell counts. Data came from immunoSEQ multiplex PCR; TCRdb stores just in-frame clones and leaves some out. V and J calls and clone size come straight from that table; D and trimming were deduced from the DNA. The sample lists roughly 230,000 clones, more than 70% occurring once. The source is a man aged 35 to 55 with active or convalescent COVID-19. The sequenced material came from peripheral blood. The gene calls are TRBV30 and TRBJ1-1; 8 bases map to TRBD1. The CDR3 bases are TGTGCCTGGAGCGTGACAGGGGCAGCTTTCTTT. Amino acids: CAWSVTGAAFF.